Listed below are T cell receptor beta chains from one sample, sequenced in a study of shared clonotypes between healthy human individuals. The protocol was immunoSEQ multiplex PCR, while the TCRdb copy is restricted to in-frame clones and leaves out a portion. The sample includes 550,000 to 650,000 clones, approximately 96% of them seen just once. The material sequenced was naive CD8+ T cells sorted from blood. These receptors came from a woman in her 30s in good health. The CDR3 runs from the conserved cysteine through the conserved F or W. Fields, in order: D gene, V gene, clone size, J gene, CDR3 protein, CDR3 DNA. D genes are given only for firm matches. Some rows mark clone size as missing; the rest say once, few, many or name a class of expanded clone.

D: NA; V: TRBV5-4; size: NA; J: TRBJ1-3; CDR3: CASTFRNTIYF; DNA: TGTGCCAGCACCTTCCGAAACACCATATATTTT
D: TRBD1; V: TRBV18; size: NA; J: TRBJ2-4; CDR3: CASSPGQGGLAKNIQYF; DNA: TGTGCCAGCTCACCTGGACAGGGGGGACTAGCCAAAAACATTCAGTACTTC
D: NA; V: TRBV7-9; size: NA; J: TRBJ2-7; CDR3: CASSFGTEQYF; DNA: TGTGCCAGCAGCTTCGGGACAGAGCAGTACTTC
D: TRBD1; V: TRBV25-1; size: once; J: TRBJ2-7; CDR3: CASSGTGDYEQYF; DNA: TGTGCCAGCAGTGGAACAGGGGACTACGAGCAGTACTTC
D: TRBD1; V: TRBV15; size: few; J: TRBJ1-2; CDR3: CATSHRGPGYGYTF; DNA: TGTGCCACCAGTCACAGGGGTCCGGGCTATGGCTACACCTTC
D: NA; V: TRBV29-1; size: NA; J: TRBJ1-1; CDR3: CSVDIVGEAFF; DNA: TGCAGCGTTGATATTGTGGGTGAGGCTTTCTTT
D: NA; V: TRBV13; size: NA; J: TRBJ2-7; CDR3: CASSKSDRRNEQYF; DNA: TGTGCCAGCAGCAAATCAGACAGGCGCAACGAGCAGTACTTC
D: TRBD2; V: TRBV28; size: NA; J: TRBJ2-1; CDR3: CASSLPTSDRSYEQFF; DNA: TGTGCCAGCAGTTTACCTACTAGCGATAGGTCTTATGAGCAGTTCTTC
D: TRBD2; V: TRBV28; size: NA; J: TRBJ2-1; CDR3: CASSYPGTSGDNEQFF; DNA: TGTGCCAGCAGTTATCCCGGGACTAGCGGGGACAATGAGCAGTTCTTC
D: NA; V: TRBV10-2; size: NA; J: TRBJ2-7; CDR3: CASTGTYEQYF; DNA: TGCGCCAGCACAGGGACTTACGAGCAGTACTTC
D: TRBD2; V: TRBV2; size: NA; J: TRBJ2-7; CDR3: CASMKASGRVGEQYF; DNA: TGTGCCAGCATGAAGGCTAGCGGGAGGGTAGGTGAGCAGTACTTC
D: NA; V: TRBV19; size: NA; J: TRBJ2-7; CDR3: CASSSPSSSYEQYF; DNA: TGTGCCAGTAGTAGCCCGTCTAGCTCCTACGAGCAGTACTTC
D: NA; V: TRBV21-1; size: NA; J: TRBJ2-3; CDR3: CASSKSTGTGLTDTQYF; DNA: TGTGCCAGCAGCAAGAGTACCGGGACAGGGCTGACAGATACGCAGTATTTT
D: NA; V: TRBV6-5; size: NA; J: TRBJ1-1; CDR3: CASTSTLRTEAFF; DNA: TGTGCCAGCACCTCAACCCTTCGCACTGAAGCTTTCTTT
D: NA; V: TRBV19; size: NA; J: TRBJ1-1; CDR3: CASSIDDRGLNTEAFF; DNA: TGTGCCAGTAGTATAGATGACCGGGGGTTGAACACTGAAGCTTTCTTT
D: NA; V: TRBV4-1; size: NA; J: TRBJ1-1; CDR3: CASSQAHRSWGNTEAFF; DNA: TGCGCCAGCAGCCAAGCTCATCGATCCTGGGGGAACACTGAAGCTTTCTTT
D: TRBD2; V: TRBV6-5; size: NA; J: TRBJ2-1; CDR3: CASSPLAGREGEQFF; DNA: TGTGCCAGCAGCCCTCTAGCGGGAAGGGAGGGGGAGCAGTTCTTC
D: TRBD2; V: TRBV5-4; size: NA; J: TRBJ2-3; CDR3: CASSVTGLADTDTQYF; DNA: TGTGCCAGCAGCGTTACGGGACTAGCGGACACAGATACGCAGTATTTT
D: NA; V: TRBV19; size: few; J: TRBJ2-1; CDR3: CASTPVLGSYNEQFF; DNA: TGTGCCAGTACACCAGTCCTGGGTTCCTACAATGAGCAGTTCTTC
D: NA; V: TRBV5-5; size: NA; J: TRBJ2-7; CDR3: CASSLDFPTRDLYEQYF; DNA: TGTGCCAGCAGCTTGGATTTTCCGACCAGGGACCTCTACGAGCAGTACTTC
D: NA; V: TRBV29-1; size: NA; J: TRBJ2-5; CDR3: CSVRLAAVGETQYF; DNA: TGCAGCGTGCGCCTTGCAGCGGTTGGGGAGACCCAGTACTTC
D: NA; V: TRBV30; size: NA; J: TRBJ1-2; CDR3: CAAPGDKPCF; DNA: TGTGCCGCCCCTGGGGACAAACCTTGTTTC
D: TRBD2; V: TRBV19; size: NA; J: TRBJ2-1; CDR3: CASRAGVDNEQFF; DNA: TGTGCCAGTAGGGCGGGAGTTGACAATGAGCAGTTCTTC
D: TRBD1; V: TRBV28; size: NA; J: TRBJ1-4; CDR3: CASSSTGGVYEKLFF; DNA: TGTGCCAGCAGTTCCACAGGGGGTGTTTACGAAAAACTGTTTTTT
D: NA; V: TRBV6-5; size: NA; J: TRBJ2-1; CDR3: CASTDPGSHNEQFF; DNA: TGTGCCAGCACCGATCCGGGCTCCCACAATGAGCAGTTCTTC
D: TRBD1; V: TRBV18; size: NA; J: TRBJ2-7; CDR3: CASSPSGQGSGNPYEQYF; DNA: TGTGCCAGCTCACCATCGGGACAGGGAAGCGGGAACCCCTACGAGCAGTACTTC
D: NA; V: TRBV4-1; size: NA; J: TRBJ1-5; CDR3: CASSQGGWLGNQPQHF; DNA: TGCGCCAGCAGCCAAGGTGGGTGGTTGGGCAATCAGCCCCAGCATTTT